This T cell receptor (beta chain) came from a study of OX40 agonist ivuxolimab in advanced cancers. Overall study context: The treatment was a fully human IgG2 OX40 agonist, ivuxolimab.

With respect to this clone: Its target is not known.

Data came from immunoSEQ multiplex PCR; TCRdb stores just in-frame clones and leaves some out. The sample holds approximately 30,000 clones, over 85% seen once. CDR1 and CDR2 (germline): ENHRY, SYGVKD. Trimming removed 9 bases at V and 2 bases at J, with 23 bases between. This CDR3 has 16 residues. Study-level points and caveats: CD8+ T cells averaged more expanded clones than CD4+.

Anyone with autoimmune disease history or systemic immunosuppression was excluded. Cycle 7 day 1, cycle 4 day 1, and baseline were the timepoints at which blood was sampled. The chain uses TRBV10-3 and TRBJ2-7, with D perhaps TRBD2 (5 bases). The sequence was obtained from an adult with an advanced solid tumor such as melanoma, head and neck, liver or kidney cancer. The input for sequencing was CD4+ or CD8+ T cells sorted from blood, taken in a trial of the OX40 agonist ivuxolimab. The CDR3 loop is CAIGRRPGEETYEQYF. DNA of the CDR3: TGTGCCATTGGCCGGCGGCCCGGGGAAGAAACCTACGAGCAGTACTTC.